This entry concerns a single TCR beta chain. Donors in Cohort 3 counted as recovered after two negative PCRs, clearance, or symptom resolution. These data come from a study of blood T cell repertoires in COVID-19. Study background: The samples span acute and convalescent COVID-19 from the United States, Italy and Spain.

There are 14 residues in the CDR3. Looked up from germline, CDR1 is LNHDA and CDR2 is SQIVND (reference sequence). The V and J ends lost 7 bases and 4 bases, in that order; junction bases with no gene match: 7. Here immunoSEQ multiplex PCR was the method, and the copy in TCRdb shows in-frame clones only, minus some. This sample yields a few hundred thousand clones, of which roughly nine tenths are seen a single time; 6.5% to 8.5% belongs to the top ten. The specimen sequenced was PBMCs or T cells enriched from blood (not recorded which). This TCR derives from a woman aged 55-70 years who had recovered from COVID-19. The rearrangement links TRBV19 to TRBJ2-3; 8 nucleotides line up with TRBD1. The CDR3, as DNA: TGTGCCAGTACCCGGACAGGGAACGCAGATACGCAGTATTTT. Protein sequence: CASTRTGNADTQYF. The variable domain in full, completed from reference TRBV19 and TRBJ2-3, reads DGGITQSPKYLFRKEGQNVTLSCEQNLNHDAMYWYRQDPGQGLRLIYYSQIVNDFQKGDIAEGYSVSREKKESFPLTVTSAQKNPTAFYLCASTRTGNADTQYFGPGTRLTVL.